This entry concerns a single T cell receptor (beta chain). Other DNA sequences in the same sample also yield this CDR3. Assay: immunoSEQ multiplex PCR; the TCRdb copy retains only in-frame clones and omits some. The sample contains almost 400,000 clones, around nine tenths of which appear only once. These data originate in a study of blood T cell repertoires in COVID-19. Looking at the study overall: Samples representing acute and convalescent COVID-19 were sourced from the United States, Italy and Spain. Nucleic acid was either cDNA or gDNA, and it came from T cells, B-cell-depleted T cells, or PBMCs.

Participant-given clinical history determined each cohort assignment. The CDR3 totals 15 residues. Germline CDR1 LGHDT, CDR2 YNNKEL (reference sequence). The ends lost 5 bases at V and 3 bases at J; junction bases unmatched: 5. The sequencing input was PBMCs or T cells enriched from blood (not recorded which). V usage is TRBV3-1 (or the pseudogene TRBV3-2) and J usage is TRBJ2-2; TRBD1 aligns across 8 bases. The clonotype originates from a woman aged 25 to 39 with acute COVID-19. In nucleotides, the CDR3 is TGTGCCAGCAGCTATAGACAGGGGTACACCGGGGAGCTGTTTTTT. Its protein is CASSYRQGYTGELFF.